This TCR beta chain was sequenced in a study of a mutant IDH1 vaccine in newly diagnosed glioma. The overall study: Receipt of radiotherapy, temozolomide, or both preceded the study, and most received both.

The CDR3 totals 12 residues. The germline V and J ends were trimmed by 11 bases and 5 bases, with 13 bases remaining between them. Germline assignment: CDR1 LNHDA and CDR2 SQIVND (reference sequence). The assay was immunoSEQ multiplex PCR, and TCRdb's table has in-frame clones only and misses some. This repertoire shows tens of thousands of clones, 75% to 85% found once; its top ten account for under 7%. Of note for this clone: The antigen is undetermined.

Whole-study findings and limits: Apparently, pseudoprogression bore no relation to changes among the top peripheral T cell clonotypes.

As to time point: week 35, safety follow-up. What each vaccine dose contained was 300 ug of mutant IDH1 20-mer peptide, accompanied by topical imiquimod. The donor cohort comprised cases of new WHO grade 3 or 4 IDH1-mutant, ATRX-lost astrocytoma. This specimen was PBMCs, taken from a glioma patient whose treatment included an IDH1 peptide vaccine. The sequence came from a man aged 35 to 55 with glioma. The gene calls are TRBV19 and TRBJ1-5; D is unresolved. CDR3 DNA: TGTGCCTCAAACGCAGTTTATCAGCCCCAGCATTTT. This codes for CASNAVYQPQHF.